This is a list of T cell receptor beta chains from one sample in a study of CD8 T cells in ankylosing spondylitis. Via MiXCR, TCRdb re-called the 5' RACE reads, giving one row per CDR3 protein. The sample lists about 800,000 distinct CDR3 sequences, about 12% seen once, with around 0.51% in the top ten. The sample consisted of blood, either unsorted or a sorted T cell fraction (not recorded which). The receptors stem from a male donor with ankylosing spondylitis. The CDR3 runs from the conserved cysteine through the conserved F or W. Fields, in order: V gene, J gene, clone size, D gene, CDR3 protein, CDR3 DNA. A D gene is named only where the DNA matches it firmly. Clone size appears in some rows only: once, few, many, or a class for an expanded clone.

TRBV15	TRBJ2-1	.	TRBD2	CATSRGELAGANEQFF	TGTGCCACCAGCAGAGGGGAACTAGCGGGGGCCAATGAGCAGTTCTTC
TRBV20-1	TRBJ2-7	few	TRBD2	CSAGPGGSSYEQYF	TGCAGTGCTGGTCCGGGAGGCTCATCCTACGAGCAGTACTTC
TRBV7-6	TRBJ2-1	.	TRBD1	CASRVRDREPYNEQFF	TGTGCCAGCAGGGTAAGGGACAGGGAACCCTACAATGAGCAGTTCTTC
TRBV19	TRBJ1-5	.	TRBD1	CASSDRGPNQPQHF	TGTGCCAGTAGTGACAGGGGGCCTAATCAGCCCCAGCATTTT
TRBV15	TRBJ2-5	few	.	CATSRQGRETQYF	TGTGCCACCAGCAGACAGGGACGGGAGACCCAGTACTTC
TRBV3-1	TRBJ1-6	few	.	CASSLTGKNSPLHF	TGTGCCAGCAGTCTAACAGGGAAAAATTCACCCCTCCACTTT
TRBV10-2	TRBJ2-1	many	.	CASSDRSSYNEQFF	TGCGCCAGCAGTGATAGGAGCTCCTACAATGAGCAGTTCTTC
TRBV20-1	TRBJ1-6	few	.	CSALRDSYNSPLHF	TGCAGTGCTCTCCGCGACAGCTATAATTCACCCCTCCACTTT
TRBV7-2	TRBJ1-1	few	.	CASKLQRETEAFF	TGTGCCAGCAAACTTCAGCGGGAAACTGAAGCTTTCTTT
TRBV24-1	TRBJ2-2	.	TRBD1	CATSDIDRGNTGELFF	TGTGCCACCAGTGATATTGACAGGGGGAACACCGGGGAGCTGTTTTTT
TRBV10-2	TRBJ1-2	.	.	CASSEVRGSAYGYTF	TGCGCCAGCAGTGAAGTGCGGGGGTCGGCATATGGCTACACCTTC
TRBV29-1	TRBJ2-1	many	TRBD2	CSVMGLAGINEQFF	TGCAGCGTCATGGGACTAGCGGGAATAAATGAGCAGTTCTTC
TRBV2	TRBJ1-1	.	TRBD1	CASRTGSGTEAFF	TGTGCCAGCAGGACAGGGTCGGGCACTGAAGCTTTCTTT
TRBV6-2/TRBV6-3	TRBJ2-2	few	.	CASSYSSGAGELFF	TGTGCCAGCAGTTACTCATCAGGGGCCGGGGAGCTGTTTTTT
TRBV4-3	TRBJ2-7	many	TRBD2	CASSQDWDYQSYEQYF	TGCGCCAGCAGCCAAGATTGGGACTACCAGTCCTACGAGCAGTACTTC
TRBV6-5	TRBJ1-5	.	.	CARRAQGTRNQPQHF	TGTGCCCGAAGAGCGCAGGGAACGCGCAATCAGCCCCAGCATTTT